This T cell receptor (beta chain) was found in a study of regulatory T cells in long-lasting Graves disease. TCR beta libraries were built with iRepertoire HTBI primers and Arm-PCR of CDR3 regions. TCRdb redid the calling of the multiplex PCR reads with MiXCR, one entry per CDR3 protein. The sample shows approximately 390,000 distinct CDR3 sequences, 15% to 20% of them seen only once. CDR1 and CDR2 (germline): LNHNV, YYDKDF (reference sequence). CDR3 length: 16 residues. V lost 5 bases and J lost 1; bases outside the gene matches: 6. The time point denotes: newly diagnosed GD, antithyroid drugs for less than 3 months. There was RNA extracted from PBMCs, and the TCR library was made from it. A peripheral blood sample, roughly 8.5 milliliters in volume, was drawn into EDTA tubes. These data are also associated with another study on T cells in Graves' hyperthyroidism and ophthalmopathy.

V usage is TRBV15 and J usage is TRBJ1-5; 9 bases are a match to TRBD1. This sequence originates from a woman aged 18-29 years with Graves disease. Material: peripheral blood mononuclear cells (PBMCs), obtained at new diagnosis, from a patient treated with antithyroid drugs. CDR3: CATSFTGGLSNQPQHF. CDR3 bases: TGTGCCACCAGCTTTACAGGGGGCCTAAGCAATCAGCCCCAGCATTTT. The full variable domain, its missing parts supplied by reference TRBV15 and TRBJ1-5, is DAMVIQNPRYQVTQFGKPVTLSCSQTLNHNVMYWYQQKSSQAPKLLFHYYDKDFNNEADTPDNFQSRRPNTSFCFLDIRSPGLGDTAMYLCATSFTGGLSNQPQHFGDGTRLSIL.